This T cell receptor beta chain was documented in a study of blood T cell repertoires in COVID-19 (dated by TCRdb to 2018 to 2020). Regarding the study in general: Samples covering the acute and convalescent phases of COVID-19 were provided by collaborators in the United States, Italy and Spain. The dataset comprised deeply sampled blood TCRbeta repertoires from subjects exposed to, actively infected with, or recovered from COVID-19. HLA class I and class II types, where available, came from metadata supplied by the sample provider rather than from assay-based typing. The repertoires were released in a freely available public database meant as a resource for research on the immune response to SARS-CoV-2. Nearly every sample came with metadata listing a de-identified subject ID, COVID-19 status, age in years and sex. The prospective study material was composed of cDNA or gDNA derived from T cells, B-cell-depleted T cells, or PBMCs. Samples came from the ongoing ImmuneRACE study (first 160 participants) plus 1,254 subjects from 6 global collaborators. The paper as a whole reports these results and caveats: The quantity of clinical and demographic metadata differed by source and by participant and was supplied without curation.

Comments on this clone: It lacks a known antigen. No clone much larger than this one lies a single base away; base qualities are absent.

Each collaborating institution followed its own protocols to collect whole blood in K2EDTA tubes. For TCRbeta analysis, collaborator samples were shipped as frozen whole blood, as isolated PBMCs, or as DNA extracted from either sample type. The immunoSEQ Assay, a bias-controlled multiplex PCR, was used to amplify TCRbeta CDR3 regions from genomic DNA. As for the original processing: The number of nucleated cells in each sample was estimated by amplification of reference gene primers within the assay. To quantify the absolute abundance of each unique TCRbeta CDR3 rearrangement, sequence reads were collapsed and filtered. For each sample, productive Simpson clonality was calculated as the square root of Simpson's diversity index over productive rearrangements. Sourced from immuneACCESS, this table was stored by TCRdb with only in-frame sequences that have V and J called. A share of the clones is absent; for the studies checked, an unresolved V gene accounts for under half, and the remainder has no known explanation. V and J calls and clone size are given by that table; D and trimming were obtained from the DNA. The table for this sample lists tens of thousands of clones; 88% of them were counted only once. Around 7.9% of the sample is in the top ten clones.

CDR1 SEHNR and CDR2 FQNEAQ were looked up in the germline V gene (reference sequence). V and J are truncated by 2 bases and 3 bases respectively, leaving an intervening sequence of 12 bases. The CDR3 runs 15 residues from the cysteine to the phenylalanine. The DNA shown is the 45-base CDR3, in frame from base 1. The sequenced sample consisted of peripheral blood. This clonotype was sampled from a man between 70 and 80 years old with acute or convalescent COVID-19. The chain was built from TRBV7-9 and TRBJ2-3, and the D gene may be TRBD2, 6 bases matching. CDR3 reads: CASSLLVGGTDTQYF. The DNA reads as follows: TGTGCCAGCAGCTTACTGGTGGGAGGTACAGATACGCAGTATTTT.